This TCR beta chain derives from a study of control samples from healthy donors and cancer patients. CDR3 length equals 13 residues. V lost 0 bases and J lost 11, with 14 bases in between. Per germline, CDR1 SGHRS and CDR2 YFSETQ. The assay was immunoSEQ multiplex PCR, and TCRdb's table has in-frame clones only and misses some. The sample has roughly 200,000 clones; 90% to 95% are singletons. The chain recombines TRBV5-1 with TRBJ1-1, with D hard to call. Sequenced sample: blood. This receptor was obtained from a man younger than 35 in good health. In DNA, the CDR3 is TGCGCCAGCAGCTTGGGTTTAGGCCGGACGGCTTTCTTT. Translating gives CASSLGLGRTAFF.